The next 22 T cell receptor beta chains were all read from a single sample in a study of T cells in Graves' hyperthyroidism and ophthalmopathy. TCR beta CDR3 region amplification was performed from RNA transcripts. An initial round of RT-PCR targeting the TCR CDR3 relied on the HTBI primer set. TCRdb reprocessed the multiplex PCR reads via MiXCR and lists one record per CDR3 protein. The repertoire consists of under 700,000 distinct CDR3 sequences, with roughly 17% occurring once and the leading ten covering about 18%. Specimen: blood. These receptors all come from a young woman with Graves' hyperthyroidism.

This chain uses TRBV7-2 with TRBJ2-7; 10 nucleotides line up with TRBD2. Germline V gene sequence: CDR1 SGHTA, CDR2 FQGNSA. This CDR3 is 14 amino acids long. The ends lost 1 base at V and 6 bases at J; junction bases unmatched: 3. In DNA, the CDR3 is TGTGCCAGCAGCTTAGAAGTAGCGGGAGGCGAGCAGTACTTC. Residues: CASSLEVAGGEQYF.

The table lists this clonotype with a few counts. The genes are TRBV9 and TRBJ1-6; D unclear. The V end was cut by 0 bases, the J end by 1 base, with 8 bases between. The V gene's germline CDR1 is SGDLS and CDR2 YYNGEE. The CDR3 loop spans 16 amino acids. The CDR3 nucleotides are TGTGCCAGCAGCGTAGAGGGAGCGTCCTATAATTCACCCCTCCACTTT. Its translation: CASSVEGASYNSPLHF.

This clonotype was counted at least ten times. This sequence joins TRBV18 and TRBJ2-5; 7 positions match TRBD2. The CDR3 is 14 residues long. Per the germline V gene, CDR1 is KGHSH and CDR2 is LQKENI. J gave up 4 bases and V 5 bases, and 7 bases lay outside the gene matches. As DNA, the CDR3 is TGTGCCAGCTCAATTCTAGCGGAGGGAGAGACCCAGTACTTC. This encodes CASSILAEGETQYF. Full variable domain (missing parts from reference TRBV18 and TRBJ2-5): NAGVMQNPRHLVRRRGQEARLRCSPMKGHSHVYWYRQLPEEGLKFMVYLQKENIIDESGMPKERFSAEFPKEGPSILRIQQVVRGDSAAYFCASSILAEGETQYFGPGTRLLVL.

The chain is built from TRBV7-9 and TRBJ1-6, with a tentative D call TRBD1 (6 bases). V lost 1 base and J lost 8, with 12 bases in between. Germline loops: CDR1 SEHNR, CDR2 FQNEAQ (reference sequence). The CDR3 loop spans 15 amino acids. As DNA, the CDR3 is TGTGCCAGCAGCTTAGAACAGGGATGGGATTCACCCCTCCACTTT. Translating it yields CASSLEQGWDSPLHF. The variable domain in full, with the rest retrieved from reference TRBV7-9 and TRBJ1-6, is DTGVSQNPRHKITKRGQNVTFRCDPISEHNRLYWYRQTLGQGPEFLTYFQNEAQLEKSRLLSDRFSAERPKGSFSTLEIQRTEQGDSAMYLCASSLEQGWDSPLHFGNGTRLTVT.

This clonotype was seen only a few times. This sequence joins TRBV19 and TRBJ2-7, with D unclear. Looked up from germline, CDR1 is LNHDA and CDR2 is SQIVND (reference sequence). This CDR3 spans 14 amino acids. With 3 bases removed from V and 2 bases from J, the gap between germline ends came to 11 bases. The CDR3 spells CASSIRTVPYEQYF. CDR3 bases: TGTGCCAGTAGTATCCGGACGGTACCCTACGAGCAGTACTTC.

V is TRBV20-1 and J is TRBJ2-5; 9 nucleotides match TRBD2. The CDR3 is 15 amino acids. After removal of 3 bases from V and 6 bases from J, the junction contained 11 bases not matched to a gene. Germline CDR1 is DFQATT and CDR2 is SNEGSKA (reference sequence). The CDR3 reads CSASRPAGGEKTQYF. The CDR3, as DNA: TGCAGTGCTAGCCGGCCAGCGGGGGGTGAGAAGACCCAGTACTTC.

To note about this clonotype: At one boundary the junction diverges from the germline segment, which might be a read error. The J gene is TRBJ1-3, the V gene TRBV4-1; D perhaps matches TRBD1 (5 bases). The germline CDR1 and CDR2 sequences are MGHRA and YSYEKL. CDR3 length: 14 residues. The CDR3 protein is CASSQAGGGDTIYF. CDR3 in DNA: TGCGCCAGCAGCCAAGCCGGGGGTGGAGACACCATATATTTT.

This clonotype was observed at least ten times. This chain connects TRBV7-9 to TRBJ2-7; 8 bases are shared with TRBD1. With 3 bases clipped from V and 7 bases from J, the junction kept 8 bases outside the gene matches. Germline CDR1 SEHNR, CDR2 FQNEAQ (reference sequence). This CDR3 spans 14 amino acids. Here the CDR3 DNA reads TGTGCCAGCAGCTTGAGGCAGGGGGCGGTGGAGCAGTACTTC. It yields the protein CASSLRQGAVEQYF.

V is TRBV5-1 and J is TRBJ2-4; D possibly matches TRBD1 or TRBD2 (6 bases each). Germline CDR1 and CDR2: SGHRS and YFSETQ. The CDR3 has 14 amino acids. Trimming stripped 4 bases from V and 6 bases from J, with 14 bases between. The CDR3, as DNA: TGCGCCAGCAGCATAGGGGGGCTTGGAAACATTCAGTACTTC. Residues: CASSIGGLGNIQYF.

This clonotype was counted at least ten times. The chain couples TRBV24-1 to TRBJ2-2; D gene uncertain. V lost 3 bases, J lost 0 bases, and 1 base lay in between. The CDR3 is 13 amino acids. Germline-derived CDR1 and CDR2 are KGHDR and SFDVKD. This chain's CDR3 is CATSDTNTGELFF. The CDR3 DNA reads TGTGCCACCAGTGATACGAACACCGGGGAGCTGTTTTTT.

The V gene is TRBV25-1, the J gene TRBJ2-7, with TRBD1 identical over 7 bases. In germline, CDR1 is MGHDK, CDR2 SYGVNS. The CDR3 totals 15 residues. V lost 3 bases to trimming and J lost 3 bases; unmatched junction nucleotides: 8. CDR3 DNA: TGTGCCAGCAGTGAGTCCCCGGGACAGATCTACGAGCAGTACTTC. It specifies CASSESPGQIYEQYF.

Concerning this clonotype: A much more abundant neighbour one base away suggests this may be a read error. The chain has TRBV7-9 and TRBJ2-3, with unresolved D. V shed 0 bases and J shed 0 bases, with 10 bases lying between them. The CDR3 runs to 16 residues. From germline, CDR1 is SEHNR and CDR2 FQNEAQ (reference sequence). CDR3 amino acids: CASSLAQVISTDTQYF. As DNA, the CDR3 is TGTGCCAGCAGCTTAGCGCAAGTAATTAGCACAGATACGCAGTATTTT.

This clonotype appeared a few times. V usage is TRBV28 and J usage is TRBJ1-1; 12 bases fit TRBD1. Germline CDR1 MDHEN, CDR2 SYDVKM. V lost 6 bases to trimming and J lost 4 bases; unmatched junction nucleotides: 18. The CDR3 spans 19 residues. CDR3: CASSQSSGTGGVRGTEAFF. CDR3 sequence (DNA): TGTGCCAGCAGCCAAAGCTCCGGGACAGGGGGCGTGCGGGGCACTGAAGCTTTCTTT.

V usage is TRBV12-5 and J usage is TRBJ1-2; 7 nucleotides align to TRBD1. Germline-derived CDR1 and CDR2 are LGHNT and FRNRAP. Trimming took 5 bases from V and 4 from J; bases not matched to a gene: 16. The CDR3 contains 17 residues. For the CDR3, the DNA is TGTGCTAGTGGTCAAGTTACAGGGGACTTCCCGCTCTATGGCTACACCTTC. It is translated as CASGQVTGDFPLYGYTF.

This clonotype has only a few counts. The CDR3 sequence is CASTGPGQNYEQYF. Written as DNA, the CDR3 is TGTGCCAGCACGGGACCGGGACAGAACTACGAGCAGTACTTC. This chain links TRBV7-9 with TRBJ2-7; 7 bases match TRBD1. From germline, CDR1 is SEHNR and CDR2 FQNEAQ (reference sequence). Unmatched junction bases numbered 9, after V lost 7 bases and J lost 3 bases. The CDR3 length is 14 residues.

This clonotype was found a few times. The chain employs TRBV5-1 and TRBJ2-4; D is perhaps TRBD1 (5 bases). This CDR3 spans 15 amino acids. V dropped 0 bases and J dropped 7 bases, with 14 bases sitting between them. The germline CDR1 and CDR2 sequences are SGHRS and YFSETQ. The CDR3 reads CASSLAQGARNIQYF. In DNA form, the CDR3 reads TGCGCCAGCAGCTTGGCACAAGGGGCGAGGAACATTCAGTACTTC.

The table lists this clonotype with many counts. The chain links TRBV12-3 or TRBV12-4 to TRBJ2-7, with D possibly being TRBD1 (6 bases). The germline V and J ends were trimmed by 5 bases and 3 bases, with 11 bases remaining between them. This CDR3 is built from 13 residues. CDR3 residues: CASSPRGIYEQYF. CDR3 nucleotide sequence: TGTGCCAGCAGTCCGAGGGGGATCTACGAGCAGTACTTC.

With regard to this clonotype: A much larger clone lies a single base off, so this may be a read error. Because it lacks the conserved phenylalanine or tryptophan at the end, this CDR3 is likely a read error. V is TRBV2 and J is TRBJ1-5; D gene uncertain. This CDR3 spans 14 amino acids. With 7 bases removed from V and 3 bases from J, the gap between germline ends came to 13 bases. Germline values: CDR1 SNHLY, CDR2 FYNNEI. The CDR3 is CASTDNSANQPQHL. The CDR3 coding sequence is TGTGCCAGCACCGACAACAGTGCCAATCAGCCCCAGCATCTT.

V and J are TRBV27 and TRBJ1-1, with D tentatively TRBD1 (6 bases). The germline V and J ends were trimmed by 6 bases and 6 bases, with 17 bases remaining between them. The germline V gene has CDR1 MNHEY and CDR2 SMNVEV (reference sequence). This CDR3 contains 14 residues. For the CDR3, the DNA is TGTGCCAGCAGATTGGCAGGGGATAGGTCTGAAGCTTTCTTT. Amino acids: CASRLAGDRSEAFF.

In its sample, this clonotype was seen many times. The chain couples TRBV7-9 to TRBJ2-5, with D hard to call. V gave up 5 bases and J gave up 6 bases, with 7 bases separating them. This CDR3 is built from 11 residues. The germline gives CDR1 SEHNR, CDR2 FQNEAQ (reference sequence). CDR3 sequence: CASSLEKTQYF. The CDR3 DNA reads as TGTGCCAGCAGCCTCGAGAAGACCCAGTACTTC. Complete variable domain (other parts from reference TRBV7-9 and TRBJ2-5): DTGVSQNPRHKITKRGQNVTFRCDPISEHNRLYWYRQTLGQGPEFLTYFQNEAQLEKSRLLSDRFSAERPKGSFSTLEIQRTEQGDSAMYLCASSLEKTQYFGPGTRLLVL.

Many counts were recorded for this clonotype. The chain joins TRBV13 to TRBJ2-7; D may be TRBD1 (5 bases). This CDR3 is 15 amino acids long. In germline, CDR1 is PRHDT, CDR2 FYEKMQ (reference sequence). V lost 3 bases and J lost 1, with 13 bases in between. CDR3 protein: CASSFGFDSSYEQYF. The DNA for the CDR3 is TGTGCCAGCAGCTTTGGGTTCGACAGTTCCTACGAGCAGTACTTC.

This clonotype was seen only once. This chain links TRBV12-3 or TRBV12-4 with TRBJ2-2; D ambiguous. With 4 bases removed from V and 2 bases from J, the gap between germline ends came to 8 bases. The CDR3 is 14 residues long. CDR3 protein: CASSYGFNTGELFF. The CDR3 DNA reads TGTGCCAGCAGTTATGGGTTTAACACCGGGGAGCTGTTTTTT.